In this sample, the clone carrying this T cell receptor beta chain turned up many times. For donors with ophthalmopathy, the disease showed moderate-to-severe activity, reached CAS ≥3 and NOSPECS ≥4, and had lasted under 3 months. Excluded were patients with other autoimmune diseases, uncontrolled infections, pregnancy or lactation. A roughly 10 ml volume of fresh peripheral blood provided the PBMCs. These data originate in a study of Graves' ophthalmopathy and Graves' hyperthyroidism. Transcripts of RNA were the source for amplifying TCR beta CDR3 regions. The library came from an HTBI-primed first-round RT-PCR and a second-round multiplex PCR. TCRdb redid the calling of the multiplex PCR reads with MiXCR, one entry per CDR3 protein. This table holds fewer than 350,000 distinct CDR3 sequences, about a sixth found once. Source material: peripheral blood. This receptor was identified in an adult man with Graves' ophthalmopathy.

CDR3 sequence reads: CATTLHGSSYEQYF. The DNA of the CDR3 is TGTGCCACCACACTACACGGAAGCTCCTACGAGCAGTACTTC. The V gene is TRBV6-5, the J gene TRBJ2-7; the D is unclear. The length of the CDR3 is 14 residues. The germline CDR1 and CDR2 sequences are MNHEY and SVGAGI. V was pared by 10 bases and J by 0 bases, with 16 bases between.